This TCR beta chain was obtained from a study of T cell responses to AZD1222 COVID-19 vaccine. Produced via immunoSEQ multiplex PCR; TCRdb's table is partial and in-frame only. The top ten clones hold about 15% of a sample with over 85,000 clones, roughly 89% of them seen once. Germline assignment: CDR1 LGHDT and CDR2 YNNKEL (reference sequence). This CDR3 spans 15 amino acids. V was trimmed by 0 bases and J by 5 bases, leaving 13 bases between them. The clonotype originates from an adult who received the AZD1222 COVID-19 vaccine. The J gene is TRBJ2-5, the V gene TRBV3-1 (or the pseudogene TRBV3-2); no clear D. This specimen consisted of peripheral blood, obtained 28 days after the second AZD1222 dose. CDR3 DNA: TGTGCCAGCAGCCAAGATCGGGCTAGGCGGGAGACCCAGTACTTC. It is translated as CASSQDRARRETQYF.